This record covers a single TCR beta chain. Trimming took off 0 bases at V and 6 bases at J, with 13 bases between the two ends. The CDR3 covers 15 residues. Germline CDR1 is ENHRY and CDR2 is SYGVKD. The data belong to a study of radiotherapy plus CTLA-4 blockade in lung cancer. Profiled with immunoSEQ multiplex PCR; TCRdb holds only in-frame clones, not every one. The sample contains around 70,000 clones, about four fifths of which appear only once. The sequences come from peripheral blood, collected from a patient treated with radiotherapy plus ipilimumab. The chain couples TRBV10-3 to TRBJ2-3; D may be TRBD2 (6 bases). The sequence was collected from a human donor with non-small cell lung cancer who had a partial response to radiotherapy plus ipilimumab. The CDR3 DNA reads TGTGCCATCAGTGAGTCCGCGGGGTCCGGGGATACGCAGTATTTT. Translated, it gives CAISESAGSGDTQYF.